This TCR beta chain is drawn from a study of blood T cell repertoires in COVID-19. Looking at the study overall: Samples representing acute and convalescent COVID-19 were sourced from the United States, Italy and Spain. T cells, B-cell-depleted T cells, or PBMCs supplied cDNA or gDNA.

The germline CDR1 and CDR2 sequences are MDHEN and SYDVKM. The V end was cut by 5 bases, the J end by 1 base, with 5 bases between. CDR3 size: 12 residues. In the original analysis: Estimated nucleated cell counts came from reference gene primer amplification. Using immunoSEQ multiplex PCR, the repertoire was profiled, and TCRdb retains in-frame clones only, with some absent. D and trimming come from the DNA, and the V and J calls and clone size come from that table. The repertoire includes about 80,000 clones, more than 70% of them detected once, and 15% to 20% sits in the top ten. The receptor's source is a man between 65 and 85 years old with active or convalescent COVID-19. Input material: peripheral blood. The chain employs TRBV28 and TRBJ1-1, with no clear D. Here the CDR3 DNA reads TGTGCCAGCAGTACATCGAACACTGAAGCTTTCTTT. Its protein is CASSTSNTEAFF.